This section outlines one TCR beta chain sequence together with its context. Its antigen is as yet unknown. The data stem from a study of T cell responses to AZD1222 COVID-19 vaccine. Study context: Doses given second, at about 4 or about 12 weeks, were pooled.

Whole-study findings and limits: Among those given AZD1222, only 6 or 7 were seropositive at baseline.

The data were produced by immunoSEQ multiplex PCR, yet TCRdb's version contains in-frame clones alone and is incomplete. The sample has about 100,000 clones, about nine tenths seen once. Germline CDR1 LGHDT, CDR2 YNNKEL (reference sequence). This CDR3 has 12 amino acids. J was trimmed by 8 bases and V by 2 bases; bases with no gene match: 2. This TCR was recovered from an adult in good health. The input for sequencing was peripheral blood, taken on day 0 of AZD1222 vaccination. The V and J genes are TRBV3-1 (or the pseudogene TRBV3-2) and TRBJ1-2; 7 bases line up with TRBD1. The CDR3: CASSQQGEGYTF. In DNA form, the CDR3 reads TGTGCCAGCAGCCAACAGGGGGAAGGCTACACCTTC.